This TCR beta chain was identified during a study of blood T cell repertoires in COVID-19. Produced via immunoSEQ multiplex PCR; TCRdb's table is partial and in-frame only. Here the sample spans around 140,000 clones, around 87% being singletons. The CDR3 is made up of 15 amino acids. CDR1 is MNHEY, CDR2 SVGAGI, per germline. V was pared by 6 bases and J by 3 bases, with 9 bases of the junction left unmatched. The receptor was derived from a woman in her 50s with active or convalescent COVID-19. The sequencing sample was made of peripheral blood. This rearrangement joins TRBV6-5 to TRBJ2-3; TRBD1 matches at 7 bases. The CDR3 is CASRKGGAWTDTQYF. The CDR3 DNA reads as TGTGCCAGCAGGAAAGGGGGCGCGTGGACAGATACGCAGTATTTT.